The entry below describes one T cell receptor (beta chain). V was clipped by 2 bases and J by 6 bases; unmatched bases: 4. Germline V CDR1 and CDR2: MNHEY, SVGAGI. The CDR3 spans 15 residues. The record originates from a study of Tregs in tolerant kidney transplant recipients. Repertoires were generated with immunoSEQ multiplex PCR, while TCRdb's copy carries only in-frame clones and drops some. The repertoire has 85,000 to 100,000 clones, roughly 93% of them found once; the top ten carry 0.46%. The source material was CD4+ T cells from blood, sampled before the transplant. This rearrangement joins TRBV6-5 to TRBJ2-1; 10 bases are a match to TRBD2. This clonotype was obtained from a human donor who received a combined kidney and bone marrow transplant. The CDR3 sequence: CASSYLAGEGNEQFF. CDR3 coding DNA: TGTGCCAGCAGTTACCTAGCGGGAGAGGGCAATGAGCAGTTCTTC.